Following are 15 T cell receptor beta chains from one sample sequenced in a study of immune evolution from preneoplasia to lung adenocarcinoma (dated by TCRdb to about 2021). Preparation of the library involved the immunoSEQ multiplex PCR assay. What TCRdb holds here is the immuneACCESS table cut down to in-frame rearrangements. Part of the clones is not present; checked against another copy, under half of the missing clones reflect an unresolved V gene, and the others are unexplained. This sample has 14,000 or so clones in its table, and 65% to 90% of those were observed once. About 3% of the sample is taken by the ten largest. The sequenced sample was FFPE lung adenocarcinoma in situ tissue. The cell subset or site label corresponds to: preinvasive adenocarcinoma in situ (AIS). The receptors here all came from an older donor with lung adenocarcinoma.

The chain joins TRBV5-4 to TRBJ1-1; D perhaps matches TRBD1 (6 bases). V dropped 6 bases and J dropped 4 bases, with 13 bases sitting between them. The V gene's germline CDR1 is SGHNT and CDR2 YYREEE (reference sequence). The CDR3 length is 13 residues. The CDR3 sequence: CASMQGTSTEAFF. DNA of the CDR3: TGTGCCAGCATGCAGGGGACGAGCACTGAAGCTTTCTTT.

This chain links TRBV7-9 with TRBJ1-1; D is undetermined. Germline-derived CDR1 and CDR2 are SEHNR and FQNEAQ (reference sequence). Trimming cost V 2 bases and J 4 bases, with 8 bases left between them. There are 13 residues in the CDR3. DNA for the CDR3: TGTGCCAGCAGCTTAATGGCTTCCACTGAAGCTTTCTTT. Translated: CASSLMASTEAFF.

The J gene is TRBJ2-1, the V gene TRBV10-3; D is perhaps TRBD1 (5 bases). Germline lookup yields CDR1 ENHRY and CDR2 SYGVKD. The CDR3 loop spans 12 amino acids. The ends were cut back, 10 bases at V and 8 bases at J, with 15 bases in the middle. The CDR3, as DNA: TGTGCCACCAAAGGGGCCGCTGATGAGCAGTTCTTC. Encoded protein: CATKGAADEQFF.

The chain joins TRBV9 to TRBJ2-4; D possibly uses TRBD1 or TRBD2 (5 bases each). Germline V gene lookup returns CDR1 SGDLS and CDR2 YYNGEE. V was shortened by 2 bases and J by 0 bases, with 6 bases between the two germline ends. The CDR3 consists of 14 residues. CDR3 sequence reads: CASSVGGAKNIQYF. DNA of the CDR3: TGTGCCAGCAGCGTTGGGGGAGCCAAAAACATTCAGTACTTC.

This chain connects TRBV7-9 to TRBJ2-2; possibly TRBD2 for D (6 bases). Germline CDR1 and CDR2: SEHNR and FQNEAQ (reference sequence). This CDR3 spans 13 amino acids. The CDR3 is CGTLADNTGELFF. In DNA, the CDR3 is TGTGGGACTTTAGCGGATAACACCGGGGAGCTGTTTTTT.

CDR3 bases: TGTGCCAGCAGCTTAGGGCTTAACAATGAGCAGTTCTTC. This sequence encodes CASSLGLNNEQFF. J is TRBJ2-1 and V is TRBV11-2; D call uncertain. CDR3 length: 13 residues. Germline CDR1 SGHAT, CDR2 FQNNGV. The ends were cut back, 1 base at V and 5 bases at J, with 6 bases in the middle.

This clone was seen a single time. The chain recombines TRBV6-6 with TRBJ2-3; the D is unclear. The germline V gene has CDR1 MNHNY and CDR2 SVGAGI (reference sequence). This CDR3 region has 11 residues. The V gene lost 8 bases and the J gene lost 3 bases, with 6 bases spanning the gap. This CDR3 is CASRQTDTQYF. The CDR3 DNA reads TGTGCCAGCCGCCAAACAGATACGCAGTATTTT.

The chain combines TRBV10-3 with TRBJ2-5; D is ambiguous. The germline V and J ends were trimmed by 8 bases and 9 bases, with 13 bases remaining between them. Germline assignment: CDR1 ENHRY and CDR2 SYGVKD. The CDR3 loop spans 11 amino acids. The chain's CDR3 is CAIGPRQAQYF. CDR3 nucleotides: TGTGCCATCGGCCCTAGACAAGCCCAGTACTTC.

The chain uses TRBV6-1 and TRBJ1-1; a possible D gene is TRBD1 (6 bases). This CDR3 has 15 amino acids. Germline V lookup: CDR1 MNHNS, CDR2 SASEGT. Trimming took off 8 bases at V and 0 bases at J, with 16 bases between the two ends. This CDR3 reads CASRLDRHMNTEAFF. The DNA of the CDR3 is TGTGCCAGCCGTCTGGACAGACATATGAACACTGAAGCTTTCTTT.

On this clone: An end of the junction differs from the germline gene, which may be a read error. This chain uses TRBV27 with TRBJ1-2; D gene unclear. The CDR3 is 13 amino acids. The germline gives CDR1 MNHEY, CDR2 SMNVEV (reference sequence). The DNA for the CDR3 is TGTGCCACCTCGGCGACGGTTAACTATGGCTACATCTTC. Its protein product is CATSATVNYGYIF.

The chain employs TRBV2 and TRBJ2-2; D unresolved. Germline V gene data show CDR1 as SNHLY and CDR2 as FYNNEI. Trimming cost V 3 bases and J 2 bases, with 7 bases left between them. This CDR3 is built from 14 residues. In DNA, the CDR3 is TGTGCCAGCAGTGAGAGCTTAAACACCGGGGAGCTGTTTTTT. Translated, it gives CASSESLNTGELFF.

This chain links TRBV2 with TRBJ2-5; D remains ambiguous. Germline lookup yields CDR1 SNHLY and CDR2 FYNNEI. This CDR3 has 11 residues. V lost 7 bases and J 4 bases, leaving 7 bases between the germline ends. The CDR3 DNA reads as TGTGCCAGCAAAGTAGGAGAGACCCAGTACTTC. Translated: CASKVGETQYF.

CDR3 amino acids: CAISEGWGVFSYEQYF. The CDR3 region has the DNA TGTGCCATCAGTGAGGGTTGGGGAGTATTCTCCTACGAGCAGTACTTC. The rearrangement links TRBV10-3 to TRBJ2-7, with D possibly TRBD2 on 5 matching bases. Germline CDR1 and CDR2: ENHRY and SYGVKD. V lost 2 bases, J lost 0 bases, and 14 bases lay in between. The CDR3 has 16 amino acids.

The chain is built from TRBV16 and TRBJ2-7, with 9 nucleotides matching TRBD1. CDR1 and CDR2 (germline): KGHSY, FQNENV. The V segment lost 5 bases and the J segment 6 bases; nucleotides outside the gene matches: 5. The CDR3 is 13 residues long. CDR3 nucleotides: TGTGCCAGCAGCGCGGGACAGGGTCGCGAGCAGTACTTC. It is translated as CASSAGQGREQYF. Full variable domain (remainder filled in from reference TRBV16 and TRBJ2-7): GEEVAQTPKHLVRGEGQKAKLYCAPIKGHSYVFWYQQVLKNEFKFLISFQNENVFDETGMPKERFSAKCLPNSPCSLEIQATKLEDSAVYFCASSAGQGREQYFGPGTRLTVT.

The table lists this clone with a count of one. The V gene is TRBV30, the J gene TRBJ2-1, with a possible D match to TRBD1 (6 bases). Trimming shortened V by 0 bases and J by 3 bases, and 15 bases separated the two germline ends. CDR3 size: 16 residues. Germline V gives CDR1 GTSNPN, CDR2 SVGIG (reference sequence). CDR3 bases: TGTGCCTGGAGTGTAGTGGGGGCCCTCTACTACAATGAGCAGTTCTTC. As protein: CAWSVVGALYYNEQFF.